This T cell receptor beta chain was captured in a study of cytomegalovirus exposure and HLA in healthy donors. Germline values: CDR1 KGHSH, CDR2 LQKENI. CDR3 size: 15 residues. Losses at the gene ends were 3 bases for V and 5 bases for J; bases not matched to a gene: 10. Primers included in the PCR were 60 Vbeta and 13 Jbeta primers. The method was immunoSEQ multiplex PCR; TCRdb's version includes in-frame clones alone and lacks a portion of them. The table includes under 200,000 clones, roughly 87% detected once. The chain recombines TRBV18 with TRBJ2-7; 7 bases are a match to TRBD2. The sample consisted of PBMCs. This clonotype originated in a girl aged 10-17 years in good health and CMV-seropositive. The CDR3 nucleotides are TGTGCCAGCTCACCCCCCGCGGGGGTAAGCAACGAGCAGTACTTC. It yields the protein CASSPPAGVSNEQYF.